What follows is one T cell receptor (beta chain) and its context. How the authors handled the data: Reference gene primer amplification gave estimated nucleated cell counts. Sequenced by immunoSEQ multiplex PCR; TCRdb stores in-frame clones only, minus some. V, J and clone size are those of that table, while D and trimming were read from the DNA. Here the sample spans a few hundred thousand clones, more than 75% being singletons. This sample was included in a study of blood T cell repertoires in COVID-19. Overall study context: Sites across the United States, Italy and Spain contributed samples from acute and convalescent COVID-19. Sources were T cells, B-cell-depleted T cells, or PBMCs; the material itself was cDNA or gDNA.

Seattle enrolled patients during active infection and tracked them longitudinally. Germline CDR1 is SGHNT and CDR2 is YYREEE (reference sequence). This CDR3 is 15 amino acids long. Trimming cost V 4 bases and J 3 bases; bases outside gene matches: 4. Source material: peripheral blood. This sequence joins TRBV5-4 and TRBJ2-3; TRBD2 matches 11 bases. The source is an older woman with COVID-19, enrolled during active disease. The CDR3 DNA sequence: TGTGCCAGCAGCGAGGGACTAGCGGCTACAGATACGCAGTATTTT. Amino acids: CASSEGLAATDTQYF.